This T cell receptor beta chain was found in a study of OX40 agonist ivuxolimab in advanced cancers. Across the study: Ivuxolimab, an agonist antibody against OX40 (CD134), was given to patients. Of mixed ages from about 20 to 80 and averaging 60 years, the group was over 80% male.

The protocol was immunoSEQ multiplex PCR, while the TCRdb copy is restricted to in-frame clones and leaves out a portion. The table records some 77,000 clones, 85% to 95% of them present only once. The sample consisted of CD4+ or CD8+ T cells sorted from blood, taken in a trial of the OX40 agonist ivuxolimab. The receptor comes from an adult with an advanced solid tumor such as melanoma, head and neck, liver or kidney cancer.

The CDR3 loop is CASSPAPQGTYEQYF. CDR3 nucleotide sequence: TGTGCCAGCAGCCCCGCTCCTCAGGGTACCTACGAGCAGTACTTC. V usage is TRBV5-5 and J usage is TRBJ2-7; D is perhaps TRBD1 (5 bases). The CDR3 totals 15 residues. Germline V lookup: CDR1 SGHKS, CDR2 YYEKEE (reference sequence). Trimming pared 4 bases from V and 2 bases from J, leaving 16 bases between.